A selection of T cell receptor beta chains follows, all from one sample in a study of blood T cell repertoires in COVID-19. TCRdb's copy holds only in-frame clones and misses some; the assay was immunoSEQ multiplex PCR. The sample consists of fewer than 350,000 clones, 89% of them appearing once. Sample: PBMCs or T cells enriched from blood (not recorded which). These receptors came from a man between 60 and 75 years old who had recovered from COVID-19. Each CDR3 is given with its conserved first and last residue. Each record gives: clone size, J gene, D gene, V gene, CDR3 protein, CDR3 DNA. D genes are given only for firm matches. Not all rows give a size; the values are once, few, many and, for expanded clones, a class.

. | TRBJ2-3 | TRBD2 | TRBV5-5 | CASSLPGLAGGRTDTQYF | TGTGCCAGCAGCTTGCCTGGGCTAGCGGGAGGGCGCACAGATACGCAGTATTTT
. | TRBJ2-3 | . | TRBV10-3 | CAMATAGLQTDTQYF | TGTGCCATGGCCACGGCGGGCCTTCAGACAGATACGCAGTATTTT
. | TRBJ2-2 | . | TRBV7-2 | CASSPLLEAIANTGELFF | TGTGCCAGCAGCCCCCTCCTAGAGGCAATCGCGAACACCGGGGAGCTGTTTTTT
few | TRBJ2-1 | TRBD2 | TRBV7-2 | CASSLQPGLGGNEQFF | TGTGCCAGCAGCTTACAGCCGGGACTAGGGGGCAATGAGCAGTTCTTC
once | TRBJ2-2 | TRBD1 | TRBV7-8 | CASSLRDRGAGELFF | TGTGCCAGCAGCTTAAGGGACAGGGGGGCCGGGGAGCTGTTTTTT
. | TRBJ2-7 | . | TRBV21-1 | CASSKGGLAGSSSYEQYF | TGTGCCAGCAGCAAAGGAGGACTAGCGGGTTCAAGCTCCTACGAGCAGTACTTC
. | TRBJ2-5 | TRBD1 | TRBV4-1 | CASSPGQGQETQYF | TGCGCCAGCAGCCCCGGACAGGGACAAGAGACCCAGTACTTC
. | TRBJ2-7 | TRBD2 | TRBV5-1 | CASSLGTSGLSYEQYF | TGCGCCAGCAGCTTGGGGACTAGCGGGCTCTCCTACGAGCAGTACTTC
. | TRBJ2-3 | . | TRBV27 | CASSFLDSFVDTQYF | TGTGCCAGCAGTTTTTTGGACAGTTTTGTAGATACGCAGTATTTT
. | TRBJ1-4 | TRBD1 | TRBV5-6 | CASSLGGQGSNEKLFF | TGTGCCAGCAGCTTGGGGGGACAGGGGTCTAATGAAAAACTGTTTTTT
. | TRBJ2-2 | TRBD1 | TRBV13 | CASSSDRGRTGELFF | TGTGCCAGCAGCTCCGACAGGGGGCGGACCGGGGAGCTGTTTTTT
. | TRBJ2-3 | . | TRBV6-5 | CASEGPDPADTQYF | TGTGCCTCCGAGGGCCCAGACCCCGCAGATACGCAGTATTTT
. | TRBJ1-4 | . | TRBV29-1 | CSVGGGVTEKLFF | TGCAGCGTTGGGGGGGGAGTAACCGAAAAACTGTTTTTT
. | TRBJ1-2 | TRBD1 | TRBV19 | CASAPDRGRSLGYTF | TGTGCCAGTGCCCCGGACAGGGGGCGGTCGCTTGGCTACACCTTC
. | TRBJ2-7 | TRBD2 | TRBV18 | CASSPPQGGPSF | TGTGCCAGCTCACCACCGCAGGGAGGGCCTTCCTTC
. | TRBJ1-1 | . | TRBV2 | CASSELTNTEAFF | TGTGCCAGCAGTGAATTAACTAACACTGAAGCTTTCTTT
. | TRBJ1-2 | TRBD1 | TRBV28 | CASFRDRGIGGYTF | TGTGCCAGCTTCCGTGACAGGGGAATCGGTGGCTACACCTTC
. | TRBJ1-4 | . | TRBV23-1 | CASSRQQGLEEKLFF | TGCGCCAGCAGTCGTCAACAGGGTCTTGAGGAAAAACTGTTTTTT
. | TRBJ2-2 | TRBD1 | TRBV29-1 | CSVEKGQGFGELFF | TGCAGCGTTGAAAAGGGACAGGGGTTCGGGGAGCTGTTTTTT
once | TRBJ2-5 | TRBD1 | TRBV3-1/TRBV3-2 | CASSLRDSQETQYF | TGTGCCAGCAGCCTCCGGGACAGCCAAGAGACCCAGTACTTC
once | TRBJ2-7 | . | TRBV5-4 | CASSSGGRADYEQYF | TGTGCCAGCAGCTCCGGCGGCAGGGCCGACTACGAGCAGTACTTC
. | TRBJ1-2 | . | TRBV5-4 | CASSSEDYGYTF | TGTGCCAGCAGCTCGGAGGACTATGGCTACACCTTC
. | TRBJ2-7 | TRBD2 | TRBV28 | CASSLGGREREQYF | TGTGCCAGCAGTTTGGGGGGGAGGGAAAGGGAGCAGTACTTC
. | TRBJ2-1 | TRBD2 | TRBV5-8 | CASSFEQGLALNEQFF | TGTGCCAGCAGCTTCGAACAGGGACTAGCCCTCAATGAGCAGTTCTTC
. | TRBJ2-3 | TRBD2 | TRBV18 | CASSPPLAGTDTQYF | TGTGCCAGCTCACCACCACTAGCGGGAACAGATACGCAGTATTTT
once | TRBJ2-1 | TRBD1 | TRBV24-1 | CATALGQGANNEQFF | TGTGCCACCGCCCTTGGACAGGGGGCGAACAATGAGCAGTTCTTC
. | TRBJ2-1 | . | TRBV9 | CASSSLRRSSLSYNEQFF | TGTGCCAGCAGCTCCCTCCGGCGCTCTAGCTTATCCTACAATGAGCAGTTCTTC
. | TRBJ2-7 | . | TRBV5-4 | CASSGTGYEQYF | TGTGCCAGCAGCGGAACAGGCTACGAGCAGTACTTC